This TCR beta chain derives from a study of cytomegalovirus exposure and HLA in healthy donors. Study-level results: It was shown in a later analysis that HLA-associated TCR beta chains were more clonally expanded than other, equally common chains. One variant, a missense change in DCLRE1C, was linked in a later analysis to TCR beta V- and J-gene trimming.

This clone was seen just once. Its antigen is currently unknown. These donors counted as nominally healthy when sampled, but unrecorded immune exposures were likely. 13 Jbeta primers and 60 Vbeta primers were used for the PCR. Here immunoSEQ multiplex PCR was the method, and the copy in TCRdb shows in-frame clones only, minus some. In the table there are about 200,000 clones, 79% of which are singletons. The CDR3 totals 15 residues. Trimming left V 7 bases short and J 0 bases short, with 13 bases between. Germline V CDR1 and CDR2: MNHNS, SASEGT. The sequence derives from a woman aged 25 to 45 in good health and CMV-seropositive. The V call is TRBV6-1, the J call TRBJ1-5, with D perhaps TRBD1 (6 bases). The specimen was PBMCs. The CDR3 DNA is TGTGCCAGCAACGGACAGACTTATAGCAATCAGCCCCAGCATTTT. Translated: CASNGQTYSNQPQHF.